These T cell receptor beta chains were read from a single sample in a study of T cells in Graves' hyperthyroidism and ophthalmopathy. TCRdb re-analysed the multiplex PCR reads in MiXCR, keeping a single row per CDR3 protein. Among some 380,000 distinct CDR3 sequences, approximately 13% were seen once, and the ten largest hold around 20%. Material for sequencing was blood. The origin of the receptors is a man younger than 40 with Graves' hyperthyroidism that later progressed to Graves' ophthalmopathy. Both conserved end residues are part of each CDR3.

TRBV19	TRBJ1-1	CASRDGNTEAFF
TRBV11-2	TRBJ2-7	CASSHYEQYF
TRBV25-1	TRBJ1-6	CASSAHRDLNSPLHF
TRBV7-8	TRBJ2-3	CASSPGSPSTDTQYF
TRBV20-1	TRBJ1-4	CSARGTHGSFREKLFF
TRBV5-6	TRBJ2-3	CASSHRTSGSTDTQYF
TRBV30	TRBJ1-4	CAGLRGTRNEKLFF
TRBV5-1	TRBJ1-1	CASSWDNTEAFF
TRBV5-6	TRBJ2-2	CASRPTGTPGGELFF
TRBV3-1	TRBJ1-4	CASSRGQAGLTNEELFF
TRBV28	TRBJ2-7	CASSSTGGPGEQYF
TRBV20-1	TRBJ1-2	CSAWDRDRLSEEGYTF
TRBV6-5	TRBJ2-5	CASSYSATSGDLGAQYF
TRBV9	TRBJ1-6	CASGPRPRYSPLHF
TRBV12-3/TRBV12-4	TRBJ2-1	CASSLTGTGIDEQFF
TRBV30	TRBJ1-2	CAWSHLGSNYGYTF
TRBV7-9	TRBJ2-7	CASSLARAYEQYF
TRBV28	TRBJ2-2	CASSSGGPNTGELFF
TRBV30	TRBJ1-3	CAWSLGQAGNTIYF
TRBV3-1	TRBJ2-3	CASSQDLASGSTDTQYF
TRBV29-1	TRBJ2-7	CSVDYRDRANEQYF
TRBV10-1	TRBJ2-2	CASSGPSGGAGELFF
TRBV6-6	TRBJ1-5	CASSYSSQGANQPQHF
TRBV6-1	TRBJ2-7	CASRSDINYEQYF
TRBV20-1	TRBJ2-2	CSATTSGGVNGELFF
TRBV12-3/TRBV12-4	TRBJ2-2	CASMDRELFF